These 16 T cell receptor beta chains were all obtained from the same sample, sequenced in a study of CD8+CD57+ T cells in acquired aplastic anemia. All patients picked for sequencing had shown, by flow cytometry, an expansion of CD8+CD57+ cells. The template used for profiling TCR beta VDJ and CDR3 was genomic DNA. MiXCR, run by TCRdb on the reads, gives a single entry per CDR3 protein. The sample records roughly 250,000 distinct CDR3 sequences, around 82% being singletons. What was sequenced was sorted CD4+, CD8+, or CD8+CD57+ T cells (not recorded which) from PBMCs. These receptors were obtained from a human donor with aplastic anemia.

This clonotype was picked up one time. The chain has TRBV7-9 and TRBJ2-5; 10 bases line up with TRBD2. The CDR3 has 15 amino acids. V shed 5 bases, J shed 2 bases, and the junction held 5 bases outside the gene matches. Germline CDR1 reads SEHNR; CDR2 reads FQNEAQ (reference sequence). CDR3 amino acids: CASSLQAGGQETQYF. For the CDR3, the DNA is TGTGCCAGCAGCCTTCAAGCGGGGGGGCAAGAGACCCAGTACTTC.

V is TRBV7-8 and J is TRBJ2-1; D is unresolved. Germline CDR1 and CDR2: SGHVS and FQNEAQ. The V end was cut by 2 bases, the J end by 8 bases, with 19 bases between. The CDR3 is made up of 16 amino acids. This CDR3 is CASSLQRGAETHEQFF. The CDR3 nucleotides read TGTGCCAGCAGCTTACAGAGAGGCGCGGAGACCCATGAGCAGTTCTTC.

As concerns this clonotype: As the CDR3 is not closed by the conserved phenylalanine or tryptophan, this likely results from a read error. The DNA is omitted, as the CDR3 cannot be located on it reliably, and the CDR3 follows TCRdb's listing. This chain connects TRBV9 to TRBJ1-2; the table assigns TRBD1, which was not confirmed against the DNA. The CDR3 spans 13 residues, counting both ends. CDR1 SGDLS and CDR2 YYNGEE come from the germline V gene. The CDR3 spells CASSVGGQGHRYV.

This clonotype occurred a few times. J is TRBJ2-3 and V is TRBV9, with 10 bases identical to TRBD2. This CDR3 has 14 amino acids. Germline V gene sequence: CDR1 SGDLS, CDR2 YYNGEE. Trimming removed 4 bases from V and 12 bases from J; junction bases left unmatched: 11. CDR3 sequence (DNA): TGTGCCAGCAGCTTAGCGGGAGGTCACGCTACTCAGTATTTT. As protein: CASSLAGGHATQYF.

The chain has TRBV7-6 and TRBJ2-1, with D perhaps assigned TRBD1 or TRBD2 (6 bases each). Looked up from germline, CDR1 is SGHVS and CDR2 is FNYEAQ. The CDR3 has 16 amino acids. Deletions cut 7 bases from V and 13 bases from J, with 29 bases between. This chain's CDR3 is CASTLGRIPSGANQFF. The DNA for the CDR3 is TGTGCCAGCACCCTAGGGAGGATCCCCTCGGGGGCCAACCAGTTCTTC.

V and J are TRBV7-2 and TRBJ1-1, with 7 positions matching TRBD1. The length of the CDR3 is 15 residues. V was clipped by 0 bases and J by 14 bases; unmatched bases: 15. CDR1 SGHTA and CDR2 FQGNSA come from the germline V gene. The DNA of the CDR3 is TGTGCCAGCAGCTTAGCAGGGGGCGCCGACTATGGCGACTTCTTT. It encodes CASSLAGGADYGDFF.

As to this clonotype: The junction does not match germline at one end; this may be a read error. J is TRBJ2-1 and V is TRBV7-2; either TRBD1 or TRBD2 may fit D (5 bases each). The CDR3 has 14 residues. The germline V gene has CDR1 SGHTA and CDR2 FQGNSA. CDR3 bases: TGTGCCAGCAGCTTGGGGACGGGCGACAATGAGCGGTACTTC. Translating it yields CASSLGTGDNERYF.

In the case of this clonotype: This CDR3 is missing its conserved last phenylalanine or tryptophan, likely due to a read error. It is unclear where the CDR3 begins or ends on the DNA, so no DNA is shown, and the CDR3 is as TCRdb lists it. The rearrangement joins TRBV9 to TRBJ2-1. Germline V gene lookup returns CDR1 SGDLS and CDR2 YYNGEE. The CDR3 length equals 13 residues, ends included. The CDR3 is CASSVEPHNEYFC.

V is TRBV7-8 and J is TRBJ2-7; perhaps TRBD2 as D (6 bases). Germline CDR1 reads SGHVS; CDR2 reads FQNEAQ. The CDR3 extends over 18 amino acids. Trimming removed 2 bases from V and 4 bases from J, with 24 bases in between. In DNA form, the CDR3 reads TGTGCCAGCAGCTTACCGGGAGACGGAACACCCAGTTCTTACGAGCAGTACGTC. Amino acid sequence: CASSLPGDGTPSSYEQYV.

The rearrangement links TRBV19 to TRBJ2-1, with D perhaps TRBD2 (6 bases). The CDR3 sequence is 16 residues long. V gave up 2 bases and J gave up 8 bases, with 19 bases separating them. The V gene's germline CDR1 is LNHDA and CDR2 SQIVND (reference sequence). The CDR3 region is CASSIKRGGASDEQFF. In DNA, the CDR3 is TGTGCCAGTAGTATAAAGAGAGGCGGGGCGAGCGATGAGCAGTTCTTC.

The rearrangement links TRBV12-3 or TRBV12-4 to TRBJ2-4; D not certain. CDR3 size: 12 residues. Trimming removed 0 bases from V and 8 bases from J, with 5 bases in between. In nucleotides, the CDR3 is TGTGCCAGCAGTTTAGCGAGTTACATTCAGTACTTC. As protein: CASSLASYIQYF.

Details on this clonotype: Its ends do not fully match the called genes, so a read error is possible. V is TRBV9 and J is TRBJ2-5; 7 bases line up with TRBD1. Germline loops: CDR1 SGDLS, CDR2 YYNGEE. This CDR3 is 14 amino acids long. The DNA of the CDR3 is TGTGCCACCAGCGTAGGGGGCGAGCACGAGACCCAGTACTTC. Its translation is CATSVGGEHETQYF.

CDR3 DNA: TGTGCCAGCAGCTTAGTTCTAAGCGGGAGGTGCGATGAGTACTTC. Its translation is CASSLVLSGRCDEYF. This rearrangement joins TRBV7-9 to TRBJ2-7; the match to TRBD2 covers 9 bases. CDR1 SEHNR and CDR2 FQNEAQ come from the germline V gene (reference sequence). J was trimmed by 11 bases and V by 1 base; bases with no gene match: 12. The CDR3 contains 15 residues.

V is TRBV11-1 and J is TRBJ2-5; no definite D call. V lost 5 bases to trimming and J lost 4 bases, with 14 bases between them. The germline CDR1 and CDR2 sequences are SGHAT and FQDESV (reference sequence). The CDR3 is 14 residues long. CDR3 amino acids: CASSPPVQPETQYF. CDR3 nucleotide sequence: TGTGCCAGCAGCCCACCTGTGCAACCAGAGACCCAGTACTTC.

The V gene is TRBV7-9, the J gene TRBJ1-1; the D is unclear. The germline V gene has CDR1 SEHNR and CDR2 FQNEAQ (reference sequence). The CDR3 totals 15 residues. Trimming pared 3 bases from V and 14 bases from J, leaving 25 bases between. CDR3 loop: CASSFHLTGESDEFF. In DNA, the CDR3 is TGTGCCAGCAGCTTTCATCTGACCGGGGAGAGCGATGAGTTCTTT.

Points on this clonotype: It is unclear where the CDR3 begins or ends on the DNA, so no DNA is shown, and the CDR3 is as TCRdb lists it. The chain's CDR3 is CASSLRTRDPVLRYTF. The chain has TRBV7-6 and TRBJ1-2; TRBD1, as called in the table, went unchecked against the DNA. Germline V gives CDR1 SGHVS, CDR2 FNYEAQ. The CDR3 adds up to 16 amino acids, both ends counted.